These 7 T cell receptor beta chains were sequenced from one sample in a study of lymphopenia after photon versus proton radiotherapy. Profiled with immunoSEQ multiplex PCR; TCRdb holds only in-frame clones, not every one. The data hold about 50,000 clones, with about four fifths observed a single time. The sample was peripheral blood, taken from a patient treated with photon-based radiotherapy. The receptors were gathered from a man aged 45-65 years with gastric cancer.

Here the CDR3 DNA reads TGTGCCAGCAGTTCGGGACTAGATTACAATGAGCAGTTCTTC. Its protein product is CASSSGLDYNEQFF. This chain links TRBV27 with TRBJ2-1; TRBD2 agrees at 8 bases. This CDR3 has 14 residues. Germline loops: CDR1 MNHEY, CDR2 SMNVEV (reference sequence). The V segment lost 4 bases and the J segment 4 bases; nucleotides outside the gene matches: 3.

This clone was seen once. The chain employs TRBV6-5 and TRBJ1-1, with no clear D. Germline CDR1 MNHEY, CDR2 SVGAGI. The CDR3 extends over 14 amino acids. V gave up 0 bases and J gave up 6 bases, with 11 bases separating them. The CDR3 DNA reads as TGTGCCAGCAGTTACTCCGTGGTAATGGCTGAAGCTTTCTTT. This translates into CASSYSVVMAEAFF.

J is TRBJ2-1 and V is TRBV7-2, with a tentative D call TRBD2 (5 bases). The CDR3 extends over 14 amino acids. V was pared by 4 bases and J by 9 bases, with 16 bases between. Germline values: CDR1 SGHTA, CDR2 FQGNSA. The CDR3: CASSSGLAPGEQFF. The CDR3 DNA sequence: TGTGCCAGCAGCTCGGGGTTGGCCCCGGGTGAGCAGTTCTTC.

In regard to this clone: As the CDR3 is not closed by the conserved phenylalanine or tryptophan, this likely results from a read error. The DNA is omitted, as the CDR3 cannot be located on it reliably, and the CDR3 follows TCRdb's listing. The V and J genes are TRBV18 and TRBJ1-1; TRBD1 is the table's D call and was not checked against the DNA. The CDR3 length is 9 residues, termini included. Germline-derived CDR1 and CDR2 are KGHSH and LQKENI. The CDR3 sequence is CASSPQGPE.

The chain employs TRBV9 and TRBJ1-1, with D possibly being TRBD1 (5 bases). CDR3 length: 15 amino acids. Per germline, CDR1 SGDLS and CDR2 YYNGEE. The V and J ends lost 3 bases and 4 bases respectively, with 16 bases between them. The CDR3 loop reads CASSARDWSSTEAFF. The CDR3 nucleotides read TGTGCCAGCAGCGCCAGGGACTGGTCGAGCACTGAAGCTTTCTTT.

This chain uses TRBV11-2 with TRBJ1-2, with D tentatively TRBD1 (6 bases). Trimming stripped 1 base from V and 2 bases from J, with 14 bases between. The CDR3 covers 16 residues. Per the germline V gene, CDR1 is SGHAT and CDR2 is FQNNGV. CDR3 sequence reads: CASSLVWGARNYGYTF. CDR3 nucleotides: TGTGCCAGCAGCTTAGTCTGGGGGGCGCGAAACTATGGCTACACCTTC.

The genes are TRBV27 and TRBJ2-7; unclear D gene. V lost 3 bases and J lost 0, with 15 bases in between. Per germline, CDR1 MNHEY and CDR2 SMNVEV (reference sequence). There are 16 residues in the CDR3. CDR3: CASSLSAPSNSYEQYF. In DNA, the CDR3 is TGTGCCAGCAGTTTGTCAGCGCCCTCAAACTCCTACGAGCAGTACTTC.